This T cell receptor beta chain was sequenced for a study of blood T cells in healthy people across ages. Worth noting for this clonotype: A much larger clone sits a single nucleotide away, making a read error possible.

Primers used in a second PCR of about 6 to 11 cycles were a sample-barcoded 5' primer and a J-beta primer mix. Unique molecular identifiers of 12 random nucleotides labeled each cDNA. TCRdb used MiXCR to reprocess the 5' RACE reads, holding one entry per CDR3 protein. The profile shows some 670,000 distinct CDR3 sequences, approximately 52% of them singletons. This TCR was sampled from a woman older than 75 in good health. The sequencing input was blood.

The CDR3 bases are TGCGCCAGCAGCGTGCCGGGAGGGTACAATGAGCAGTTCTTC. Translated: CASSVPGGYNEQFF. The V and J genes are TRBV5-1 and TRBJ2-1; 8 nucleotides line up with TRBD2. Germline-derived CDR1 and CDR2 are SGHRS and YFSETQ. The CDR3 runs to 14 residues. V was pared by 4 bases and J by 4 bases, with 4 bases of the junction left unmatched.